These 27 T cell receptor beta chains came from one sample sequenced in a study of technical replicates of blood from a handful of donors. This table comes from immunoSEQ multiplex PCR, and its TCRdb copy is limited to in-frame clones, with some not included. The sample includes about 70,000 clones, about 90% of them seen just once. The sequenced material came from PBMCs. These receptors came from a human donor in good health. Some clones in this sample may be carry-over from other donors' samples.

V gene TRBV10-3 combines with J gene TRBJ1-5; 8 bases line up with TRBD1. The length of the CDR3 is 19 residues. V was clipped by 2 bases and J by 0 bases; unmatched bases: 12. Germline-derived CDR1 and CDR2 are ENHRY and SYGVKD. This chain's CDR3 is CAISETRGTGTSSNQPQHF. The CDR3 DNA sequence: TGTGCCATCAGTGAGACAAGGGGGACAGGTACCTCTAGCAATCAGCCCCAGCATTTT.

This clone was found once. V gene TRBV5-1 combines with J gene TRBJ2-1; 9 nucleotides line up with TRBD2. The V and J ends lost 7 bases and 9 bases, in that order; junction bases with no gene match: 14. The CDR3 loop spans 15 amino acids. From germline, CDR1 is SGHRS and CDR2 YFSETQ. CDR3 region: CASSPRAGGQGEQFF. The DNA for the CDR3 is TGCGCCAGCTCCCCCCGGGCGGGGGGGCAGGGTGAGCAGTTCTTC.

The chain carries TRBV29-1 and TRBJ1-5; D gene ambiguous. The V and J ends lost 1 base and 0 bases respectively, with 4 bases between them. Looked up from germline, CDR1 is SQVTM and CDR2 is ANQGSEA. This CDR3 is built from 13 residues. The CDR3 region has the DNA TGCAGCGTTGAAGTTAATAGCAATCAGCCCCAGCATTTT. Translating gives CSVEVNSNQPQHF.

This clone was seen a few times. The DNA for the CDR3 is TGTGCCAGCAGTCTAATCAGGGGAGCTGGAAACACCATATATTTT. It codes for CASSLIRGAGNTIYF. This chain connects TRBV27 to TRBJ1-3, with D possibly being TRBD1 (6 bases). This CDR3 contains 15 residues. CDR1 and CDR2 (germline): MNHEY, SMNVEV (reference sequence). Between the trimmed V and J ends, which lost 5 bases and 2 bases, there was a span of 13 bases.

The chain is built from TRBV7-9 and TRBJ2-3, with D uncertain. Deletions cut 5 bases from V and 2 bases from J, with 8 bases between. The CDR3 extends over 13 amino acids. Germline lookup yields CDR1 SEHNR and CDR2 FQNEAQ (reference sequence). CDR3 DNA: TGTGCCAGCAGCCCGACAAACACAGATACGCAGTATTTT. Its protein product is CASSPTNTDTQYF.

CDR3 in amino acids: CASGGRAGDTQYF. CDR3 DNA sequence: TGTGCCAGCGGGGGTCGAGCGGGGGATACGCAGTATTTT. The chain combines TRBV6-1 with TRBJ2-3, with 7 bases identical to TRBD2. V shed 8 bases, J shed 6 bases, and the junction held 8 bases outside the gene matches. The CDR3 is 13 amino acids. Germline lookup yields CDR1 MNHNS and CDR2 SASEGT.

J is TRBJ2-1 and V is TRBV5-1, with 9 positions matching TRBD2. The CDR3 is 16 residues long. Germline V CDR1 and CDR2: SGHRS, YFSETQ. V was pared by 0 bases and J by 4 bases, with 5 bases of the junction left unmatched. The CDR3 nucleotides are TGCGCCAGCAGCTTGGTAGCTAGCGGGACATACAATGAGCAGTTCTTC. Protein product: CASSLVASGTYNEQFF.

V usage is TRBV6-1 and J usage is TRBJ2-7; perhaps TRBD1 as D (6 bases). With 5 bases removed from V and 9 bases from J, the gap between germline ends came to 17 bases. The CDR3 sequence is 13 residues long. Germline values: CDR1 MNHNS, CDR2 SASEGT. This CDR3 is CASSHPGQSPQYF. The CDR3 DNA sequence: TGTGCCAGCAGTCACCCCGGACAGTCTCCGCAGTACTTC.

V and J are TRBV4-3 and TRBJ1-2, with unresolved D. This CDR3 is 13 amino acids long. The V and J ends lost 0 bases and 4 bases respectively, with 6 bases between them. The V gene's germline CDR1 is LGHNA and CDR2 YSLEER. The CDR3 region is CASSQDSVYGYTF. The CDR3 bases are TGCGCCAGCAGCCAAGATAGTGTCTATGGCTACACCTTC.

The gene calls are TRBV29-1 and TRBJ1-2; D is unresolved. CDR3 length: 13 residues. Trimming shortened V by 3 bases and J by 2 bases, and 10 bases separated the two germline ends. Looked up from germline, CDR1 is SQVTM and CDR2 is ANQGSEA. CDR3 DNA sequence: TGCAGCGTTGAGCAGGTCATCAACTATGGCTACACCTTC. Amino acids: CSVEQVINYGYTF.

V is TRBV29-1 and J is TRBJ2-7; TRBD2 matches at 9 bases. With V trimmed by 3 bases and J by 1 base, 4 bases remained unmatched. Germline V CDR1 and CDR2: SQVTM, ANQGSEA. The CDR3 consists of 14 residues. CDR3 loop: CSVEISGGSYEQYF. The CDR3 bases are TGCAGCGTTGAGATTAGCGGGGGATCCTACGAGCAGTACTTC.

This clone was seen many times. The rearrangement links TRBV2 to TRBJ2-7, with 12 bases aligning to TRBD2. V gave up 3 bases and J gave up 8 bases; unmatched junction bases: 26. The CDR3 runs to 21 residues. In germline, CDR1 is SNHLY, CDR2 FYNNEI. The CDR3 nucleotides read TGTGCCAGCAGTGATCCACACAGGGTTTTTCTTTCTAGCGGGGGGGCCGACAAGCAGTACTTC. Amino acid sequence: CASSDPHRVFLSSGGADKQYF.

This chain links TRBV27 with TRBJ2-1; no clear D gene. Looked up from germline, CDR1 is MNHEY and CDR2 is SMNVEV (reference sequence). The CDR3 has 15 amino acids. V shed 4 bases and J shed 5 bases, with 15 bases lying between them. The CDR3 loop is CASSSVVNPDNEQFF. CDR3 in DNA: TGTGCCAGCAGTTCGGTCGTCAACCCGGACAATGAGCAGTTCTTC.

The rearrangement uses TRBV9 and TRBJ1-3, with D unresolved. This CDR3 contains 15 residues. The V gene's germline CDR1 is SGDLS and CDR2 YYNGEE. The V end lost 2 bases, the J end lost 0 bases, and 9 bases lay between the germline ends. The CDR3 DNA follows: TGTGCCAGCAGCGTTCACGGGAGCTCTGGAAACACCATATATTTT. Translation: CASSVHGSSGNTIYF.

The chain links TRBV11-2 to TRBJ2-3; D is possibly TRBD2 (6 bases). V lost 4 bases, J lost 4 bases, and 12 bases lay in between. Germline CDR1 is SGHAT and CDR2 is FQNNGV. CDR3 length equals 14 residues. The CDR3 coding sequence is TGTGCCAGCAGCTGGTTCGGGAGACCAGATACGCAGTATTTT. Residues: CASSWFGRPDTQYF.

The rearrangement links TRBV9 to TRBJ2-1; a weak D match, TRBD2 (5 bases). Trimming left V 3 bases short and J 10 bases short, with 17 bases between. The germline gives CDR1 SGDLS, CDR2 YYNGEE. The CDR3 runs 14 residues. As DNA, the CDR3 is TGTGCCAGCAGCGGGTTAATCGAGGGCTACGAGCAGTTCTTC. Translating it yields CASSGLIEGYEQFF.

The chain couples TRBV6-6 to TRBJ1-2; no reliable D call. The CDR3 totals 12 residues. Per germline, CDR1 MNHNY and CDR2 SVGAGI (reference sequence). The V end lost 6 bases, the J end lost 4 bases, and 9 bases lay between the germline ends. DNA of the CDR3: TGTGCCAGCAGCGTAAATAGCTATGGCTACACCTTC. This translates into CASSVNSYGYTF.

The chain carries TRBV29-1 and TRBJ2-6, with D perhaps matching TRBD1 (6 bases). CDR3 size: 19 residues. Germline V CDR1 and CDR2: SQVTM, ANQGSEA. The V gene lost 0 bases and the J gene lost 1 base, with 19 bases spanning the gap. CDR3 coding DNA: TGCAGCGTTGAAGATCGTGTGTCAGGGGTTAGGTCTGGGGCCAACGTCCTGACTTTC. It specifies CSVEDRVSGVRSGANVLTF.

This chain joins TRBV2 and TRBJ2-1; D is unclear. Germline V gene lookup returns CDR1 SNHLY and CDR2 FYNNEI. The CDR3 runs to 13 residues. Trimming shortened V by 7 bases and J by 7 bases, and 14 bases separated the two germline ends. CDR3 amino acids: CASTESRPNEQFF. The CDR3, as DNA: TGTGCCAGCACCGAAAGCAGGCCAAATGAGCAGTTCTTC.

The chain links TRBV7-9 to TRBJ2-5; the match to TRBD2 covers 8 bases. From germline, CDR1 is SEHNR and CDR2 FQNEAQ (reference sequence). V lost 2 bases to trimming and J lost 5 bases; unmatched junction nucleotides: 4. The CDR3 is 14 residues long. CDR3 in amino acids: CASSLPLAGETQYF. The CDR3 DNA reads TGTGCCAGCAGCTTACCGTTAGCGGGGGAGACCCAGTACTTC.

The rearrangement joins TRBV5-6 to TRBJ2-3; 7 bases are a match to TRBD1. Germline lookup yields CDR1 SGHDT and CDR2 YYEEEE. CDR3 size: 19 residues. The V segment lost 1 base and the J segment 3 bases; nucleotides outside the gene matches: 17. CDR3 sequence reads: CASSLWDRMRVGGTDTQYF. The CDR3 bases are TGTGCCAGCAGCTTGTGGGACAGAATGAGGGTCGGTGGTACAGATACGCAGTATTTT.

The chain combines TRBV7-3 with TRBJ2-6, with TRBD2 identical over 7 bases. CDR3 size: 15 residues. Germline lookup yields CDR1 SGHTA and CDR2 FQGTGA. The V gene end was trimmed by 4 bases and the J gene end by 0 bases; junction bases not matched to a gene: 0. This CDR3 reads CASSSGGSGANVLTF. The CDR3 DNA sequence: TGTGCCAGCAGCTCGGGGGGCTCTGGGGCCAACGTCCTGACTTTC. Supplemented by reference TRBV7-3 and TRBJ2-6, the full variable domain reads GAGVSQTPSNKVTEKGKYVELRCDPISGHTALYWYRQSLGQGPEFLIYFQGTGAADDSGLPNDRFFAVRPEGSVSTLKIQRTERGDSAVYLCASSSGGSGANVLTFGAGSRLTVL.

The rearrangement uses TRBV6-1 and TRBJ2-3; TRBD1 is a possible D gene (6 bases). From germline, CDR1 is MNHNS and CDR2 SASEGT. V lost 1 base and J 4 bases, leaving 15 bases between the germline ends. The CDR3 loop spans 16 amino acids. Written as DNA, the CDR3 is TGTGCCAGCAGTGAAGTAGGGGGTGTGGGGTCAGATACGCAGTATTTT. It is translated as CASSEVGGVGSDTQYF.

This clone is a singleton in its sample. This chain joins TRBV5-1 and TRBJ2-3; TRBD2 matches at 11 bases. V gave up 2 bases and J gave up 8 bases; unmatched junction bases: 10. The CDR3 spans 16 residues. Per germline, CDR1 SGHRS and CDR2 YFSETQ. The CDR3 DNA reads TGCGCCAGCAGCTTTACTAGCGGGAGTCTAGTCGGTACGCAGTATTTT. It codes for CASSFTSGSLVGTQYF.

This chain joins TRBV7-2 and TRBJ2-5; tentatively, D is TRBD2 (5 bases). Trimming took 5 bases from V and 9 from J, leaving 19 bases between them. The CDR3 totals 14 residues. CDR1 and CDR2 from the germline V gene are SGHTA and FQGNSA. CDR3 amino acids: CASSPLVWAGAQYF. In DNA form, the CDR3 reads TGTGCCAGCAGCCCTCTAGTTTGGGCCGGGGCCCAGTACTTC.

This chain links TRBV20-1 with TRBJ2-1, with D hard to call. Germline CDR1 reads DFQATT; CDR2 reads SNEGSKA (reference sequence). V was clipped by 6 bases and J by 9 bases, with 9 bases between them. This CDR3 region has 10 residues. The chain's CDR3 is CSALEAEQFF. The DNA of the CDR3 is TGCAGTGCCCTAGAAGCTGAGCAGTTCTTC.

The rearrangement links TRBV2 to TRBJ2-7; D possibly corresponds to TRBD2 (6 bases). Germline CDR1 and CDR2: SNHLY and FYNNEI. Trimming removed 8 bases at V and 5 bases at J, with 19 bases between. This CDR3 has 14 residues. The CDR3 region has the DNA TGTGCCAGCCGATGGGAGGAGGTATCTAACGAGCAGTACTTC. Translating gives CASRWEEVSNEQYF.